This T cell receptor beta chain was recovered during a study of cytomegalovirus exposure and HLA in healthy donors. Comment on this clone: Its antigen is not known.

Study-wide findings and caveats: In a later analysis, a missense DCLRE1C variant was linked to TCR beta V- and J-gene trimming. Judged likely to be a sequencing artifact was a cluster of highly shared sequence variants.

Nominal health characterized the donors when sampled, though unrecorded immune exposures were likely. With 60 Vbeta and 13 Jbeta primers, the PCR was carried out. The data were produced by immunoSEQ multiplex PCR, yet TCRdb's version contains in-frame clones alone and is incomplete. The sample yields about 130,000 clones, 80% seen once. Germline CDR1 MNHNY, CDR2 SVGAGI (reference sequence). V trimming: 7 bases; J trimming: 3 bases; junction bases outside the gene matches: 8. The CDR3 is 16 residues long. This chain connects TRBV6-6 to TRBJ1-5; 11 nucleotides line up with TRBD1. Sequenced sample: PBMCs. The TCR was taken from a man aged 25 to 45 in good health and CMV-seronegative. CDR3 sequence reads: CASIRTGGKNNQPQHF. CDR3 DNA: TGTGCCAGCATTCGGACAGGGGGCAAGAACAATCAGCCCCAGCATTTT.